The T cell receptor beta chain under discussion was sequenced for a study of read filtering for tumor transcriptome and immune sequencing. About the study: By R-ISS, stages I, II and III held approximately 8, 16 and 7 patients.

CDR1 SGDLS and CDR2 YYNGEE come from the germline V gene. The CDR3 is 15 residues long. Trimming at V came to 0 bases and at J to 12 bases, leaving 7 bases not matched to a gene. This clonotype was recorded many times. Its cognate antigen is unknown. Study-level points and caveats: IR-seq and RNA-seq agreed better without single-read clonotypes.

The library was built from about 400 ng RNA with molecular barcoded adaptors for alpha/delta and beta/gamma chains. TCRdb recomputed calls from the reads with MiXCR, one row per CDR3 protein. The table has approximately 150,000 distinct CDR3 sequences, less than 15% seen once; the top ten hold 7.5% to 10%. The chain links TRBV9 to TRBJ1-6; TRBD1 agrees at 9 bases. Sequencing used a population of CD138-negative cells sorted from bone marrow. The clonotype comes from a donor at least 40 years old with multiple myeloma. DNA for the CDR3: TGTGCCAGCAGCGTAGAGGGACAGGGAGAGGGACCCCTCCACTTT. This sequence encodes CASSVEGQGEGPLHF.